Given below is one TCR beta chain in context. This sample was included in a study of blood T cell repertoires in COVID-19. Germline CDR1 reads MNHEY; CDR2 reads SVGEGT. The CDR3 consists of 16 residues. V dropped 2 bases and J dropped 4; count of bases not matched to a gene: 3. Data came from immunoSEQ multiplex PCR; TCRdb stores just in-frame clones and leaves some out. The data hold more than 95,000 clones, with about 81% observed a single time. The TCR was taken from a woman aged 45 to 65 with acute or convalescent COVID-19. J is TRBJ2-1 and V is TRBV6-2 or TRBV6-3; 12 positions agree with TRBD2. The sequenced sample was peripheral blood. CDR3 amino acids: CASSYPLAGGYNEQFF. The CDR3 DNA reads as TGTGCCAGCAGTTACCCCCTAGCGGGGGGGTACAATGAGCAGTTCTTC.